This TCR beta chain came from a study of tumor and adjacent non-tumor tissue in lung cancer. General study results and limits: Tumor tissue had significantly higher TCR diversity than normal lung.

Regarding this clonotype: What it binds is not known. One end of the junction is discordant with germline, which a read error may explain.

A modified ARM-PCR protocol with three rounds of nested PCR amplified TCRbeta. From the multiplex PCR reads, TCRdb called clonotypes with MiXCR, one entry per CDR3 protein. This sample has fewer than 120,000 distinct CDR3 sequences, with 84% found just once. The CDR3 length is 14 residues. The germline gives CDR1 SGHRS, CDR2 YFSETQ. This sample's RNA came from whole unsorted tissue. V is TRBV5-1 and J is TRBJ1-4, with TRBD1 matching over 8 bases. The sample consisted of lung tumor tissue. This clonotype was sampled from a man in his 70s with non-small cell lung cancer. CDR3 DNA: TGCGCCAGCATCCTGGGACAGGAGAATGAAAAGCTGCTTTTT. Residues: CASILGQENEKLLF.